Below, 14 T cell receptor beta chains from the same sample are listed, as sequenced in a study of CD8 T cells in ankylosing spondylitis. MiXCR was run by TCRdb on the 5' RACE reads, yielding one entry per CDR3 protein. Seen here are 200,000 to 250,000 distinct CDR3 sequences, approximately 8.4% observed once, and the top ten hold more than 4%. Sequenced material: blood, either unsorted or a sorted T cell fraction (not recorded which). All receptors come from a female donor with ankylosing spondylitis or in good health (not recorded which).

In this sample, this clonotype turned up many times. The CDR3 reads CASKDEGGSSRNEQFF. The CDR3 nucleotides are TGTGCCAGCAAAGACGAAGGGGGGAGTAGCCGGAATGAGCAGTTCTTC. The chain is built from TRBV7-2 and TRBJ2-1, with D possibly being TRBD1 or TRBD2 (6 bases each). Germline assignment: CDR1 SGHTA and CDR2 FQGNSA. The germline V and J ends were trimmed by 7 bases and 7 bases, with 23 bases remaining between them. The CDR3 covers 16 residues. Drawing the rest from reference TRBV7-2 and TRBJ2-1, the complete variable domain is GAGVSQSPSNKVTEKGKDVELRCDPISGHTALYWYRQSLGQGLEFLIYFQGNSAPDKSGLPSDRFSAERTGGSVSTLTIQRTQQEDSAVYLCASKDEGGSSRNEQFFGPGTRLTVL.

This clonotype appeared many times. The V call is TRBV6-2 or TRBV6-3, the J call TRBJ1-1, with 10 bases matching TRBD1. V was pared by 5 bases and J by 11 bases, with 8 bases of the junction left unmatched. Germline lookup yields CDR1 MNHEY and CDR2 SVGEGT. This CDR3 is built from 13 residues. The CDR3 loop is CASSPPGTGVAFF. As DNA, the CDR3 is TGTGCCAGCAGTCCCCCCGGGACAGGGGTGGCTTTCTTT.

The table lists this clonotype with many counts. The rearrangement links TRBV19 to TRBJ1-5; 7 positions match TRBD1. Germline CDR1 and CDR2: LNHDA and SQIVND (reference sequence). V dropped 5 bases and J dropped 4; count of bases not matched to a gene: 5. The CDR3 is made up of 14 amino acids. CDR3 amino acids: CASSSPGQNQPQHF. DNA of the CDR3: TGTGCCAGTAGTTCACCGGGACAGAATCAGCCCCAGCATTTT.

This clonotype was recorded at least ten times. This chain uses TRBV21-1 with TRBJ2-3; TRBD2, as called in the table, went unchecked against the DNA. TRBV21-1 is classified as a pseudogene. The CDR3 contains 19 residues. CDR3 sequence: CASSNPPGLASERTDTQYF. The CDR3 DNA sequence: TGTGCCAGCAGCAACCCGCCGGGACTAGCGTCAGAGAGAACAGATACGCAGTATTTT.

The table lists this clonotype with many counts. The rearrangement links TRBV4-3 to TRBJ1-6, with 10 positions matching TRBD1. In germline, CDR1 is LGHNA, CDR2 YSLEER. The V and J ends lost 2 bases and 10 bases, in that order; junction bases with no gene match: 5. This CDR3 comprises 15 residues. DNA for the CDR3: TGCGCCAGCAGCCAATCGAGGACAGGGGGATCACCCCTCCACTTT. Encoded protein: CASSQSRTGGSPLHF.

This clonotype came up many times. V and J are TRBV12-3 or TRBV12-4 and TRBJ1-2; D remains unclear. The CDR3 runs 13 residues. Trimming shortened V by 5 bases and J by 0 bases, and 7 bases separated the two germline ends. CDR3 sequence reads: CASSLGANYGYTF. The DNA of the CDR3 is TGTGCCAGCAGTCTCGGGGCTAACTATGGCTACACCTTC.

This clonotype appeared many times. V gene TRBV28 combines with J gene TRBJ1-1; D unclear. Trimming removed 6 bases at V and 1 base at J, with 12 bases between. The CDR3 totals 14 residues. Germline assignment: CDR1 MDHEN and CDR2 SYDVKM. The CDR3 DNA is TGTGCCAGCAGGGGGTTTAGGAGGAACACTGAAGCTTTCTTT. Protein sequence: CASRGFRRNTEAFF.

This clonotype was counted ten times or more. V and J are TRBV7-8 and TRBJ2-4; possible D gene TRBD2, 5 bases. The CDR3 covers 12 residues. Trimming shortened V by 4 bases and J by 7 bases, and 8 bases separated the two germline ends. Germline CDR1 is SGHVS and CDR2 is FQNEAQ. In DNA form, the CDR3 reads TGTGCCAGCAGCTGGACTCCCAACATTCAGTACTTC. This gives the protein CASSWTPNIQYF.

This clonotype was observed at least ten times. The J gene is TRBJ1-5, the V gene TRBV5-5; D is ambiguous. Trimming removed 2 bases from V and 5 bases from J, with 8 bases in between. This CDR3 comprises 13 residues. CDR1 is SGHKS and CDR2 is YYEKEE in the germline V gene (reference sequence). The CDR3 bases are TGTGCCAGCAGCTTCGCTCCCGATCAGCCCCAGCATTTT. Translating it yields CASSFAPDQPQHF. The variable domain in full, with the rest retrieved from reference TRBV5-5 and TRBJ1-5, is DAGVTQSPTHLIKTRGQQVTLRCSPISGHKSVSWYQQVLGQGPQFIFQYYEKEERGRGNFPDRFSARQFPNYSSELNVNALLLGDSALYLCASSFAPDQPQHFGDGTRLSIL.

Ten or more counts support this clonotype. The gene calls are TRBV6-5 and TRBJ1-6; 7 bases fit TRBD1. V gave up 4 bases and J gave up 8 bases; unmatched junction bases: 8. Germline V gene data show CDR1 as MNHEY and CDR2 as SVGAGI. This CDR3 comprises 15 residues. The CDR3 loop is CASSSTRTGDSPLHF. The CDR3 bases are TGTGCCAGCAGTTCTACCCGGACAGGAGATTCACCCCTCCACTTT.

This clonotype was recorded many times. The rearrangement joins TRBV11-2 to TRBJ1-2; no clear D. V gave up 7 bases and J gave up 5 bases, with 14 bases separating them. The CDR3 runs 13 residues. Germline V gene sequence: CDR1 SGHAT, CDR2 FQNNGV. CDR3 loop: CASNFPTAYGYTF. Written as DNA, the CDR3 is TGTGCCAGCAACTTCCCGACGGCTTATGGCTACACCTTC.

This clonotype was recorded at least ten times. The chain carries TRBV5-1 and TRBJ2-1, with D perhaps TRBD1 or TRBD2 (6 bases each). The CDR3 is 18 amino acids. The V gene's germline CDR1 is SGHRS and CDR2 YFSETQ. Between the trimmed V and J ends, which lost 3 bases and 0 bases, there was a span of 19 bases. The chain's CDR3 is CASSSRVGGYSSYNEQFF. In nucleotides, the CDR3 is TGCGCCAGCAGCTCACGGGTCGGGGGCTACAGCTCCTACAATGAGCAGTTCTTC.

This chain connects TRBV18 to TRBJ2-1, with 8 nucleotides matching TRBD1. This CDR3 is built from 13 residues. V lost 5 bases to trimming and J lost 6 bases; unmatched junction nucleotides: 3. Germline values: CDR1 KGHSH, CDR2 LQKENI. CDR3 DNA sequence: TGTGCCAGCTCAAGGACAGGGAGCAATGAGCAGTTCTTC. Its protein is CASSRTGSNEQFF.

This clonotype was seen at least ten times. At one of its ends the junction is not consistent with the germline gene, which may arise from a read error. In DNA, the CDR3 is TGTGCCAGCAGTTTATCCGCAGGCACGGATACGCAGTATTTT. Its protein product is CASSLSAGTDTQYF. V and J are TRBV7-9 and TRBJ2-3; unclear D gene. The CDR3 covers 14 residues. The V gene's germline CDR1 is SEHNR and CDR2 FQNEAQ (reference sequence).